The 16 T cell receptor beta chains presented below share a single source sample, sequenced in a study of graft-versus-host responses after intestinal transplantation. Their cognate antigens are unknown. The table came from immunoSEQ multiplex PCR; TCRdb's copy has only in-frame clones and leaves some out. The sample carries 130,000 or so clones, about 93% recorded once. This material consisted of unstimulated CD4+ T cells sorted from spleen or lymph node cells, taken before intestinal transplant. The receptors stem from a human donor who received an intestinal transplant.

This chain uses TRBV19 with TRBJ1-5; 9 bases are shared with TRBD1. CDR1 LNHDA and CDR2 SQIVND come from the germline V gene (reference sequence). V shed 4 bases, J shed 3 bases, and the junction held 7 bases outside the gene matches. This CDR3 contains 16 residues. The CDR3 is CASSTRQGDFNQPQHF. DNA of the CDR3: TGTGCCAGTAGTACCCGACAGGGGGACTTCAATCAGCCCCAGCATTTT.

This CDR3 is CASSLRGTEAFF. In nucleotides, the CDR3 is TGCGCCAGCAGCTTGAGGGGGACTGAAGCTTTCTTT. J is TRBJ1-1 and V is TRBV5-1, with a possible D match to TRBD1 (6 bases). The V end was cut by 1 base, the J end by 5 bases, with 6 bases between. This CDR3 has 12 amino acids. Looked up from germline, CDR1 is SGHRS and CDR2 is YFSETQ.

The rearrangement uses TRBV11-1 and TRBJ2-5; D not resolved. The V end lost 2 bases, the J end lost 5 bases, and 3 bases lay between the germline ends. CDR1 is SGHAT, CDR2 FQDESV, per germline (reference sequence). The CDR3 consists of 11 residues. CDR3: CASSLSETQYF. The CDR3 DNA sequence: TGTGCCAGCAGCTTATCCGAGACCCAGTACTTC.

The gene calls are TRBV6-6 and TRBJ1-5; 7 bases are shared with TRBD1. J gave up 6 bases and V 0 bases, and 2 bases lay outside the gene matches. The CDR3 length is 14 residues. Per germline, CDR1 MNHNY and CDR2 SVGAGI (reference sequence). CDR3 DNA sequence: TGTGCCAGCAGTTACTCGACAGGGAGTCAGCCCCAGCATTTT. Translation: CASSYSTGSQPQHF.

The V call is TRBV2, the J call TRBJ2-2; weak D call: TRBD1 (6 bases). Germline V gene sequence: CDR1 SNHLY, CDR2 FYNNEI. The length of the CDR3 is 14 residues. Trimming removed 10 bases from V and 5 bases from J, with 17 bases in between. The CDR3 region is CATGARTATGELFF. CDR3 in DNA: TGTGCCACCGGGGCCCGGACAGCTACCGGGGAGCTGTTTTTT. The whole variable domain, remainder taken from reference TRBV2 and TRBJ2-2, is EPEVTQTPSHQVTQMGQEVILRCVPISNHLYFYWYRQILGQKVEFLVSFYNNEISEKSEIFDDQFSVERPDGSNFTLKIRSTKLEDSAMYFCATGARTATGELFFGEGSRLTVL.

The chain recombines TRBV5-6 with TRBJ1-4; D might be TRBD1 (5 bases). This CDR3 has 15 amino acids. The V and J ends lost 0 bases and 6 bases respectively, with 12 bases between them. From germline, CDR1 is SGHDT and CDR2 YYEEEE. The CDR3 nucleotides read TGTGCCAGCAGCTTGGATAGGCAGGGTGATGAAAAACTGTTTTTT. This encodes CASSLDRQGDEKLFF.

This chain links TRBV29-1 with TRBJ2-1, with D possibly matching TRBD2 (5 bases). The V and J ends lost 7 bases and 2 bases respectively, with 9 bases between them. The germline V gene encodes CDR1 SQVTM and CDR2 ANQGSEA. The CDR3 covers 12 residues. The CDR3 here is CSGGDPYNEQFF. The DNA of the CDR3 is TGCAGCGGGGGAGATCCCTACAATGAGCAGTTCTTC.

This clone was detected only once. Distinct nucleotide sequences in the sample also encode this CDR3. The chain carries TRBV27 and TRBJ2-4; 8 nucleotides agree with TRBD1. The CDR3 sequence is 14 residues long. J was trimmed by 8 bases and V by 0 bases; bases with no gene match: 3. Germline CDR1 and CDR2: MNHEY and SMNVEV (reference sequence). The CDR3, as DNA: TGTGCCAGCAGTTTATCAGACAGGGGCGACATTCAGTACTTC. It encodes CASSLSDRGDIQYF.

The rearrangement joins TRBV6-5 to TRBJ1-1; D gene unclear. The CDR3 is made up of 12 amino acids. V shed 7 bases and J shed 5 bases, with 11 bases lying between them. Per the germline V gene, CDR1 is MNHEY and CDR2 is SVGAGI. The CDR3 bases are TGTGCCAGCAAGAACCTCATGACTGAAGCTTTCTTT. It translates to CASKNLMTEAFF.

This clone appeared once. This rearrangement joins TRBV27 to TRBJ2-7; 7 nucleotides agree with TRBD1. V shed 7 bases and J 6 bases; nucleotides not matched to a gene: 12. The CDR3 contains 14 residues. Germline values: CDR1 MNHEY, CDR2 SMNVEV (reference sequence). CDR3 region: CASIDTGRGTEQYF. The CDR3 DNA sequence: TGTGCCAGCATTGATACAGGCAGGGGGACCGAGCAGTACTTC.

V gene TRBV10-1 combines with J gene TRBJ1-2; possibly TRBD1 for D (5 bases). With 6 bases removed from V and 3 bases from J, the gap between germline ends came to 14 bases. CDR3 length equals 14 residues. Germline-derived CDR1 and CDR2 are WNHNN and SYGVQD (reference sequence). CDR3 sequence (DNA): TGCGCCAGCAGGGAGGAGGGGCAGGACTATGGCTACACCTTC. Protein sequence: CASREEGQDYGYTF.

The chain has TRBV30 and TRBJ1-2; 10 nucleotides align to TRBD1. The CDR3 is 15 amino acids. V lost 2 bases and J lost 2; bases outside the gene matches: 5. In germline, CDR1 is GTSNPN, CDR2 SVGIG (reference sequence). CDR3 in DNA: TGTGCCTGGAGTTTCCGGGACAGGGGAAACTATGGCTACACCTTC. It is translated as CAWSFRDRGNYGYTF.

With respect to this clone: At one of its ends the junction is not consistent with the germline gene, which may arise from a read error. The chain joins TRBV5-1 to TRBJ2-3; 10 bases fit TRBD2. The CDR3 spans 13 residues. Germline V CDR1 and CDR2: SGHRS, YFSETQ. The CDR3 reads CASSTIAGGEVLF. The CDR3 DNA reads TGCGCCAGCAGCACCATAGCGGGAGGTGAGGTCCTTTTT.

The J gene is TRBJ1-1, the V gene TRBV28, with D maybe TRBD1 (6 bases). The V gene lost 7 bases and the J gene lost 6 bases, with 12 bases spanning the gap. The V gene's germline CDR1 is MDHEN and CDR2 SYDVKM. The CDR3 covers 12 residues. CDR3 amino acids: CASNLQGPEAFF. CDR3 coding DNA: TGTGCCAGCAACCTTCAGGGGCCTGAAGCTTTCTTT. Complete variable domain (other parts from reference TRBV28 and TRBJ1-1): DVKVTQSSRYLVKRTGEKVFLECVQDMDHENMFWYRQDPGLGLRLIYFSYDVKMKEKGDIPEGYSVSREKKERFSLILESASTNQTSMYLCASNLQGPEAFFGQGTRLTVV.

This clone came up once. The V and J genes are TRBV7-9 and TRBJ1-2, with 9 bases matching TRBD1. The CDR3 spans 18 residues. Looked up from germline, CDR1 is SEHNR and CDR2 is FQNEAQ (reference sequence). V lost 5 bases to trimming and J lost 3 bases; unmatched junction nucleotides: 16. CDR3 bases: TGTGCCAGCAGCCCTCAACCGGGACAGGGTTTTTTCGACTATGGCTACACCTTC. It codes for CASSPQPGQGFFDYGYTF.

The V and J genes are TRBV7-2 and TRBJ2-2; D is uncertain. Trimming shortened V by 3 bases and J by 4 bases, and 6 bases separated the two germline ends. There are 13 residues in the CDR3. Germline V gene sequence: CDR1 SGHTA, CDR2 FQGNSA. CDR3 protein: CASSFLPTGELFF. As DNA, the CDR3 is TGTGCCAGCAGCTTTCTGCCCACCGGGGAGCTGTTTTTT.